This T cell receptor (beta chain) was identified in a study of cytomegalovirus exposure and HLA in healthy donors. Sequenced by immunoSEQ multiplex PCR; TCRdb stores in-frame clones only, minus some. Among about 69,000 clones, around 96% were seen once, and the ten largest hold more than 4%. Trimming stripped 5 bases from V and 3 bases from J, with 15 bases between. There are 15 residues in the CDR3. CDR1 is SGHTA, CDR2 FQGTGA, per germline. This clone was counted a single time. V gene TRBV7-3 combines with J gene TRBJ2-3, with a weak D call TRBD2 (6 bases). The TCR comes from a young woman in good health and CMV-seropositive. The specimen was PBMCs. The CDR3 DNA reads TGTGCCAGCAGCCCGACTAGTCGGATGACAGATACGCAGTATTTT. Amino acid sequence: CASSPTSRMTDTQYF.